Following are 23 T cell receptor beta chains from one sample sequenced in a study of blood T cell repertoires in COVID-19. Produced via immunoSEQ multiplex PCR; TCRdb's table is partial and in-frame only. The sample includes some 250,000 clones, roughly four fifths of them seen just once. Sequencing input: peripheral blood. These receptors came from a woman aged 18-29 years with acute or convalescent COVID-19.

This sequence joins TRBV4-3 and TRBJ2-7, with 9 bases fitting TRBD2. CDR3 length: 18 amino acids. V was pared by 1 base and J by 6 bases, with 16 bases of the junction left unmatched. In germline, CDR1 is LGHNA, CDR2 YSLEER. For the CDR3, the DNA is TGCGCCAGCAGCCAAGCCACGTGGACGATAGCGGGAGACATCGAGCAGTACTTC. Protein sequence: CASSQATWTIAGDIEQYF.

The chain employs TRBV28 and TRBJ1-5; 10 bases agree with TRBD1. Germline CDR1 and CDR2: MDHEN and SYDVKM. The V segment lost 7 bases and the J segment 6 bases; nucleotides outside the gene matches: 9. The length of the CDR3 is 15 residues. The CDR3 loop is CASTPDRGTGQPQHF. DNA of the CDR3: TGTGCCAGCACCCCGGACAGGGGGACTGGTCAGCCCCAGCATTTT.

The chain uses TRBV6-5 and TRBJ2-7, with D possibly being TRBD1 (6 bases). CDR1 and CDR2 from the germline V gene are MNHEY and SVGAGI. Trimming took off 4 bases at V and 0 bases at J, with 13 bases between the two ends. The CDR3 totals 15 residues. The CDR3 loop reads CASSSTGIVSYEQYF. The CDR3 DNA is TGTGCCAGCAGTTCTACAGGGATCGTCTCCTACGAGCAGTACTTC.

This clone was recorded once. The J gene is TRBJ2-7, the V gene TRBV28; 7 positions agree with TRBD2. Germline CDR1 is MDHEN and CDR2 is SYDVKM. This CDR3 comprises 15 residues. J gave up 7 bases and V 5 bases, and 14 bases lay outside the gene matches. The CDR3 region is CASSPLAGGGREQYF. The DNA of the CDR3 is TGTGCCAGCAGTCCATTAGCAGGCGGGGGTCGGGAGCAGTACTTC.

The chain has TRBV7-9 and TRBJ2-7; no clear D. The CDR3 covers 12 residues. CDR1 is SEHNR and CDR2 is FQNEAQ in the germline V gene (reference sequence). Trimming took off 3 bases at V and 3 bases at J, with 6 bases between the two ends. In DNA, the CDR3 is TGTGCCAGCAGCTTTACAGACTACGAGCAGTACTTC. Its translation: CASSFTDYEQYF.

The V gene is TRBV6-5, the J gene TRBJ2-3; tentative D call: TRBD1 (6 bases). Looked up from germline, CDR1 is MNHEY and CDR2 is SVGAGI. The V end lost 6 bases, the J end lost 0 bases, and 13 bases lay between the germline ends. This CDR3 spans 15 amino acids. The CDR3, as DNA: TGTGCCAGCAGGTCACAGGGAAGGAGCACAGATACGCAGTATTTT. It codes for CASRSQGRSTDTQYF.

The V call is TRBV23-1, the J call TRBJ1-2, with D possibly TRBD1 on 5 matching bases. TRBV23-1 is marked as an open reading frame, function uncertain. This CDR3 spans 17 amino acids. V was clipped by 2 bases and J by 0 bases, with 16 bases between them. CDR3 in amino acids: CASSQPGGARANYGYTF. CDR3 nucleotides: TGCGCCAGCAGTCAACCCGGAGGGGCCAGAGCTAACTATGGCTACACCTTC.

This clone was counted between two and nine times. The chain combines TRBV15 with TRBJ2-7, with 7 positions matching TRBD2. V lost 2 bases and J lost 6; bases outside the gene matches: 13. Germline values: CDR1 LNHNV, CDR2 YYDKDF (reference sequence). The CDR3 has 16 residues. CDR3 sequence (DNA): TGTGCCACCAGCAGAACCCCCGGGACTATCGCGGTCGAGCAGTACTTC. It specifies CATSRTPGTIAVEQYF.

This clone was detected only a few times. V and J are TRBV28 and TRBJ1-1, with 10 nucleotides matching TRBD1. The CDR3 is made up of 16 amino acids. V lost 5 bases to trimming and J lost 1 base; unmatched junction nucleotides: 7. Germline-derived CDR1 and CDR2 are MDHEN and SYDVKM. CDR3 amino acids: CASSPRTGGWNTEAFF. The DNA of the CDR3 is TGTGCCAGCAGTCCGAGGACAGGGGGATGGAACACTGAAGCTTTCTTT. The full variable domain, rest sourced from reference TRBV28 and TRBJ1-1, is DVKVTQSSRYLVKRTGEKVFLECVQDMDHENMFWYRQDPGLGLRLIYFSYDVKMKEKGDIPEGYSVSREKKERFSLILESASTNQTSMYLCASSPRTGGWNTEAFFGQGTRLTVV.

The CDR3 here is CASSLVNRGATNEKLFF. The CDR3 bases are TGTGCCAGCAGCTTAGTAAATCGTGGAGCGACTAATGAAAAACTGTTTTTT. The chain employs TRBV7-6 and TRBJ1-4; D ambiguous. In germline, CDR1 is SGHVS, CDR2 FNYEAQ. V was clipped by 1 base and J by 2 bases, with 14 bases between them. The CDR3 spans 17 residues.

The chain has TRBV11-2 and TRBJ2-1; the D is unclear. The length of the CDR3 is 15 residues. V dropped 1 base and J dropped 0 bases, with 7 bases sitting between them. Per germline, CDR1 SGHAT and CDR2 FQNNGV. CDR3 sequence reads: CASSLVRSSYNEQFF. The DNA for the CDR3 is TGTGCCAGCAGCTTAGTTCGGAGCTCCTACAATGAGCAGTTCTTC. The full variable domain, completed using reference TRBV11-2 and TRBJ2-1, is EAGVAQSPRYKIIEKRQSVAFWCNPISGHATLYWYQQILGQGPKLLIQFQNNGVVDDSQLPKDRFSAERLKGVDSTLKIQPAKLEDSAVYLCASSLVRSSYNEQFFGPGTRLTVL.

CDR3 bases: TGTGCCAGCAGCTCGGGACTAGCGGGAGGGTTAGAGACCCAGTACTTC. It specifies CASSSGLAGGLETQYF. The gene calls are TRBV13 and TRBJ2-5, with 16 bases lining up with TRBD2. The CDR3 spans 16 residues. Germline CDR1 reads PRHDT; CDR2 reads FYEKMQ (reference sequence). Losses at the gene ends were 4 bases for V and 4 bases for J; bases not matched to a gene: 3. Combining the CDR3 with reference TRBV13 and TRBJ2-5 gives the whole variable domain AAGVIQSPRHLIKEKRETATLKCYPIPRHDTVYWYQQGPGQDPQFLISFYEKMQSDKGSIPDRFSAQQFSDYHSELNMSSLELGDSALYFCASSSGLAGGLETQYFGPGTRLLVL.

This rearrangement joins TRBV6-2 or TRBV6-3 to TRBJ2-1, with TRBD2 identical over 10 bases. V trimming: 2 bases; J trimming: 3 bases; junction bases outside the gene matches: 4. Germline CDR1 MNHEY, CDR2 SVGEGT. The CDR3 spans 16 residues. In DNA form, the CDR3 reads TGTGCCAGCAGTTACACACTAGCGGGAAACTACAATGAGCAGTTCTTC. Its protein product is CASSYTLAGNYNEQFF.

The chain couples TRBV11-2 to TRBJ2-1; TRBD2 might be the D (6 bases). CDR3 length equals 13 residues. Per germline, CDR1 SGHAT and CDR2 FQNNGV. Trimming shortened V by 1 base and J by 12 bases, and 13 bases separated the two germline ends. The DNA for the CDR3 is TGTGCCAGCAGCTTAGGCGGGGTCGGAGTGCAGTTCTTC. This gives the protein CASSLGGVGVQFF. The variable domain in full, with the rest retrieved from reference TRBV11-2 and TRBJ2-1, is EAGVAQSPRYKIIEKRQSVAFWCNPISGHATLYWYQQILGQGPKLLIQFQNNGVVDDSQLPKDRFSAERLKGVDSTLKIQPAKLEDSAVYLCASSLGGVGVQFFGPGTRLTVL.

This clone was seen a handful of times. J is TRBJ1-4 and V is TRBV4-3; TRBD1 aligns across 9 bases. This CDR3 has 16 residues. V was clipped by 1 base and J by 8 bases; unmatched bases: 8. Germline V gene lookup returns CDR1 LGHNA and CDR2 YSLEER. CDR3 sequence: CASSQVPGQGGEKLFF. CDR3 DNA sequence: TGCGCCAGCAGCCAAGTTCCGGGACAGGGAGGCGAAAAACTGTTTTTT.

J is TRBJ2-3 and V is TRBV11-1; D unclear. V lost 3 bases to trimming and J lost 3 bases, with 7 bases between them. CDR3 length: 13 amino acids. Germline V gives CDR1 SGHAT, CDR2 FQDESV (reference sequence). As DNA, the CDR3 is TGTGCCAGCAGCTTCAGTGTGACAGATACGCAGTATTTT. This gives the protein CASSFSVTDTQYF.

The chain couples TRBV27 to TRBJ1-2, with D unclear. This CDR3 has 14 amino acids. Trimming cost V 3 bases and J 7 bases, with 15 bases left between them. CDR1 is MNHEY and CDR2 is SMNVEV in the germline V gene (reference sequence). The CDR3 nucleotides are TGTGCCAGCAGTTTGGGCGGGGTCTTGGCTGGCTACACCTTC. Amino acids: CASSLGGVLAGYTF.

The J gene is TRBJ2-1, the V gene TRBV7-2; D is undetermined. The CDR3 totals 14 residues. V was cut by 7 bases and J by 3 bases, with 13 bases left in between. Germline values: CDR1 SGHTA, CDR2 FQGNSA. Here the CDR3 DNA reads TGTGCCAGCAACGCCCTAGGTGGCTACAATGAGCAGTTCTTC. This gives the protein CASNALGGYNEQFF.

This rearrangement joins TRBV10-2 to TRBJ2-1, with a possible D match to TRBD2 (6 bases). The V gene lost 5 bases and the J gene lost 1 base, with 9 bases spanning the gap. Germline CDR1 WSHSY, CDR2 SAAADI. The CDR3 has 14 amino acids. CDR3 region: CASSTSFSYNEQFF. The CDR3, as DNA: TGCGCCAGCAGTACTAGCTTTTCCTACAATGAGCAGTTCTTC.

The gene calls are TRBV2 and TRBJ1-6; 10 bases fit TRBD1. CDR1 is SNHLY and CDR2 is FYNNEI in the germline V gene. This CDR3 is built from 13 residues. The trim removed 8 bases at V and 10 bases at J, leaving 5 bases unmatched. The CDR3 is CASGDRGESPLHF. Here the CDR3 DNA reads TGTGCCAGCGGGGACAGGGGAGAATCACCCCTCCACTTT.

The CDR3 loop is CASSFGGGIGQYF. The CDR3 DNA is TGTGCCAGCAGTTTCGGCGGGGGAATTGGGCAGTACTTC. The rearrangement joins TRBV12-3 or TRBV12-4 to TRBJ2-7; 7 positions agree with TRBD2. The CDR3 sequence is 13 residues long. The junction had 8 bases not matched to a gene; V was cut back by 3 bases and J by 9 bases.

This chain joins TRBV25-1 and TRBJ2-5, with 8 bases that match TRBD1. The CDR3 covers 15 residues. V shed 0 bases, J shed 5 bases, and the junction held 5 bases outside the gene matches. The germline V gene has CDR1 MGHDK and CDR2 SYGVNS. The CDR3 sequence: CASSEYRGHGETQYF. The DNA for the CDR3 is TGTGCCAGCAGTGAATACAGGGGGCATGGTGAGACCCAGTACTTC. Full variable domain (outside the CDR3, taken from reference TRBV25-1 and TRBJ2-5): EADIYQTPRYLVIGTGKKITLECSQTMGHDKMYWYQQDPGMELHLIHYSYGVNSTEKGDLSSESTVSRIRTEHFPLTLESARPSHTSQYLCASSEYRGHGETQYFGPGTRLLVL.

This rearrangement joins TRBV9 to TRBJ1-1, with D possibly TRBD1 on 6 matching bases. CDR1 is SGDLS and CDR2 is YYNGEE in the germline V gene. V was pared by 2 bases and J by 5 bases, with 13 bases between. CDR3 length: 14 residues. The CDR3 region has the DNA TGTGCCAGCAGCGTTGGGACATCGGGTACTGAAGCTTTCTTT. Its protein is CASSVGTSGTEAFF.